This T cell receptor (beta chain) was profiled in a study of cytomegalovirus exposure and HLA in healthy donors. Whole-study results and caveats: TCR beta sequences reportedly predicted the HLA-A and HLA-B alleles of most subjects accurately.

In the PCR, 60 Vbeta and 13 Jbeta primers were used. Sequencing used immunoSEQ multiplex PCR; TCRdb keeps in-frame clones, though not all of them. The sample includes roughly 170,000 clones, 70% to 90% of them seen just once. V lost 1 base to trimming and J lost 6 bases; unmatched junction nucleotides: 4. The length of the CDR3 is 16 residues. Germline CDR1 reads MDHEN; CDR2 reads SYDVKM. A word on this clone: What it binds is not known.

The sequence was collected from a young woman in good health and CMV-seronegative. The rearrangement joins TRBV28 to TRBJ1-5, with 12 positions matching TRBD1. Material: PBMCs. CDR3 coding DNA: TGTGCCAGCAGTTTATTAGGGACAGGGGGCAGTCAGCCCCAGCATTTT. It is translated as CASSLLGTGGSQPQHF.